This T cell receptor beta chain derives from a study of graft-versus-host responses after intestinal transplantation. Across the whole study: Following induction with anti-thymocyte globulin, all recipients were given tacrolimus and steroids for two to four years.

Method: immunoSEQ multiplex PCR; TCRdb's copy keeps in-frame clones and lacks some. In the table there are around 110,000 clones, 75% to 95% of which are singletons. Concerning this clone itself: Its antigen remains unidentified.

Deletions cut 6 bases from V and 5 bases from J, with 10 bases between. The CDR3 has 13 amino acids. The germline CDR1 and CDR2 sequences are MNHEY and SVGAGI. This sequence was found in a human donor who received an intestinal transplant. The sample consisted of unstimulated CD4+ T cells sorted from spleen or lymph node cells, taken before intestinal transplant. The chain combines TRBV6-5 with TRBJ1-4, with no clear D. The CDR3 DNA is TGTGCCAGCAGGCGGACGGGGAATGAAAAACTGTTTTTT. This translates into CASRRTGNEKLFF.